This T cell receptor beta chain emerged from a study of early T cells in non-severe SARS-CoV-2 infection (dated by TCRdb to about 2021). The study in broad terms: Bulk RNA from unsorted whole blood was used for TCR sequencing, so alpha and beta chains could not be paired. Paper-wide results and their limitations: VDJdb matching was skewed toward anti-spike CD8 responses and likely underestimated virus-specific expansions, missing private and CD4 specificities.

To prepare the library, 5' RACE was applied. Sequencing was carried out with a NextSeq 500. In the TCR library protocol, unique molecular identifiers were attached to individual cDNA molecules to correct for PCR bias and sequencing error. TCR alpha and beta chains were both sequenced, and the abundances of alpha and beta sequences in each sample were closely correlated with each other. The paper's data handling went like this. Decombinator V4 was used to annotate TCR sequences for V gene, J gene and CDR3. Expanded TCRs were defined as changing significantly between any two time points under a Poisson model with p below 0.0001. TCR abundances were normalised to the total number of TCRs sequenced per sample and expressed as counts per million. MAIT TCRs were defined by TRAV1-2 paired with TRAJ12, TRAJ20 or TRAJ33, and iNKT TCRs by TRAV10 paired with TRAJ18. VDJdb, accessed on 1 November 2021, was searched for TCRs annotated for CMV, EBV and SARS-CoV-2, and TCRs annotated for more than one antigen were excluded. TCRdb ran its own pipeline on the public reads, namely fastp trimming at Q25 and MiXCR clone calling, and kept in-frame beta chains. Identical CDR3 protein sequences are pooled into one entry, listed with their most common genes and DNA. TCRdb assigned the V and J calls; the authors' analysis was not used. Counted in this sample were about 35,000 distinct CDR3 sequences; over 5% of them appeared once. The top ten hold approximately 7.5% of the sample.

This was a case-control study nested in a cohort of healthcare workers in London, UK, who had nasopharyngeal swab PCR tests and blood samples taken every week. Healthcare workers were recruited during the week of the UK lockdown, between 23 and 31 March 2020, and followed weekly for up to roughly 15 weeks. The CDR3 sequence holds 17 residues, the cysteine and phenylalanine included. Only CDR3 DNA is held: 51 bases, read in frame from base 1. The germline V gene encodes CDR1 LGHNA and CDR2 YSLEER. V lost 2 bases and J lost 6 bases; the stretch between them is 19 bases long. This clonotype has ten or more counts. Its antigen is not yet known. No base quality information exists; no much larger clone differs at one position.

This clonotype was sampled from an adult who was a healthcare worker with PCR-confirmed SARS-CoV-2 infection or an uninfected control (not recorded which). Rearrangement joined TRBV4-3 to TRBJ1-4; a weak D assignment points to TRBD1 (6 bases agree). Sequencing input: whole blood. The CDR3 in this case is CASSQIPGRGTDEKLFF. The DNA sequence reads TGCGCCAGCAGCCAAATCCCAGGGAGGGGGACGGATGAAAAACTGTTTTTT.